This T cell receptor beta chain was observed in a study of blood T cell repertoires in COVID-19 (dated by TCRdb to about 2020). A note on the overall study: Samples from collaborators originated in the United States, Italy and Spain and spanned both the acute and convalescent phases of COVID-19. The repertoires were released in a freely available public database meant as a resource for research on the immune response to SARS-CoV-2. Where HLA class I and class II types were available, the types were taken from metadata supplied by the sample provider, not from assay-based typing. Sample metadata almost always included a de-identified subject ID, COVID-19 status, age in years and sex. Deeply sampled blood TCRbeta repertoires from subjects exposed to, actively infected with, or recovered from COVID-19 were included in the dataset. The samples were drawn from two sources: the first 160 participants of the ongoing ImmuneRACE study, and 1,000 to 1,500 subjects contributed by 6 global collaborators. The prospective study material was composed of cDNA or gDNA derived from T cells, B-cell-depleted T cells, or PBMCs.

CDR1 SNHLY and CDR2 FYNNEI were looked up in the germline V gene. Including the terminal cysteine and phenylalanine, the CDR3 comprises 19 residues. This entry keeps only the CDR3 DNA: 57 bases, framed from base 1. Trimming at the junction amounts to 2 bases on V and 1 base on J, and the germline ends lie 21 bases apart. TCRbeta CDR3 regions were amplified from genomic DNA using the immunoSEQ Assay, a bias-controlled multiplex PCR. The original pipeline was this. The number of nucleated cells in each sample was estimated from the amplification of reference gene primers within the assay. To quantify the absolute abundance of each unique TCRbeta CDR3 rearrangement, sequence reads were collapsed and filtered. For each sample, productive Simpson clonality was calculated as the square root of Simpson's diversity index over productive rearrangements. TCRdb took this table from immuneACCESS and kept in-frame rearrangements with V and J called. Such tables lack part of the clones; where checked against another copy, unresolved V genes explain under half of the gap, and the rest is unexplained. The DNA was the basis for D and trimming; V, J and clone size are from that table. The sample table lists around 450,000 clones, nearly 90% of them with a count of one. The top ten constitute under 2% of the sample.

This clone was found once. Its antigen remains undetermined. Base qualities are not at hand, and no much larger clone is one base apart. Enrolling through a virtual design, the prospective study's participants ranged in age from roughly 18 to 95 years and lived across 24 United States geographic areas. To assign participants to cohorts, the prospective study relied on clinical history that participants themselves reported in a screening survey and a study questionnaire. Each participant in the prospective study had whole blood, serum and a nasopharyngeal or oropharyngeal swab collected by mobile phlebotomists. Prospective study participants could optionally give additional blood draws and questionnaires over an approximately two-month period. Before DNA extraction, blood samples from the prospective study were shipped at room temperature or frozen. Points the paper makes about the study in general: Clinical and demographic metadata were provided uncurated, with the amount varying by source and participant.

The rearranged segments are TRBV2 and TRBJ1-3; a tentative D call is TRBD1 (5 bases match). The source is a woman younger than 30 with acute COVID-19. Sequences were obtained from PBMCs or T cells enriched from blood (not recorded which). DNA sequence: TGTGCCAGCAGTGAATTGCGGGAACTTTGGGGCTCTTCTGGAAACACCATATATTTT. Translation gives CASSELRELWGSSGNTIYF.